This is a list of T cell receptor beta chains from one sample in a study of regulatory T cells in long-lasting Graves disease. TCRdb ran MiXCR on the multiplex PCR reads and lists one entry per CDR3 protein. There are approximately 690,000 distinct CDR3 sequences in the sample; 25% to 35% occur only once, and under 55% lies in the top ten. This specimen consisted of peripheral blood mononuclear cells (PBMCs), obtained when the disease was refractory, from a patient treated with antithyroid drugs. The source of these receptors is a female donor with Graves disease. Both conserved end residues are part of each CDR3. The D gene is left open where the match is weak. The listing skips clone size in some rows; elsewhere it reads once, few, many or a size class.

length | size | J | D | V | DNA | CDR3
14 | NA | TRBJ2-2 | TRBD2 | TRBV20-1 | TGCAGCGCGACTAGCGGGAGAGGGACCGGGGAGCTGTTTTTT | CSATSGRGTGELFF
15 | many | TRBJ2-5 | NA | TRBV6-1 | TGTGCCAGCAGTGCCCCGGAAGGGCTGCAAGAGACCCAGTACTTC | CASSAPEGLQETQYF
14 | few | TRBJ1-4 | NA | TRBV6-1 | TGTGCCAGCGGGAACAGGCTTCAAAATGAAAAACTGTTTTTT | CASGNRLQNEKLFF
15 | many | TRBJ1-5 | TRBD1 | TRBV11-2 | TGTGCCAGCAGCTTAGGGACAGGGGATCTTCAGCCCCAGCATTTT | CASSLGTGDLQPQHF
13 | NA | TRBJ1-2 | NA | TRBV7-8 | TGTGCCAGCAGCTTAGCGGGGGGTGCGGGCTACACCTTC | CASSLAGGAGYTF
13 | few | TRBJ1-2 | NA | TRBV20-1 | TGCAGTGCTAGAGATATTGGGCGGGATGGCTACACCTTC | CSARDIGRDGYTF
14 | NA | TRBJ2-3 | TRBD2 | TRBV29-1 | TGCAGCGCAGCGGGACTACCAAGCACAGATACGCAGTATTTT | CSAAGLPSTDTQYF
14 | few | TRBJ1-2 | TRBD1 | TRBV20-1 | TGCAGTGCTAGCCAGGGGGGGTTCAACTATGGCTACACCTTC | CSASQGGFNYGYTF
11 | NA | TRBJ2-1 | NA | TRBV6-1 | TGTGCCAGCACCCGAGGCAATGAGCAGTTCTTC | CASTRGNEQFF
13 | few | TRBJ1-1 | NA | TRBV2 | TGTGCCAGCACCCGTCCGGAGAACACTGAAGCTTTCTTT | CASTRPENTEAFF
13 | NA | TRBJ1-2 | TRBD1 | TRBV14 | TGTGCCAGCAGCCAAGGCGACAGGGCTGGCTACACCTTC | CASSQGDRAGYTF
14 | few | TRBJ1-2 | NA | TRBV7-2 | TGTGCCAGCAGCTTAGCTGGGACGGCTTCTGGCTACACCTTC | CASSLAGTASGYTF
14 | once | TRBJ1-1 | NA | TRBV12-3/TRBV12-4 | TGTGCCAGCACCCCCCGGGGCAGTGGGACTGAAGCTTTCTTT | CASTPRGSGTEAFF
15 | many | TRBJ2-2 | NA | TRBV28 | TGTGCCAGCAGTGGGGACATACCGAACACCGGGGAGCTGTTTTTT | CASSGDIPNTGELFF
15 | NA | TRBJ1-2 | NA | TRBV20-1 | TGCAGTGCTGCGGTGAGCGGGGATCGGCCCTTCGGCTACACCTTC | CSAAVSGDRPFGYTF
16 | many | TRBJ1-2 | TRBD1 | TRBV12-3/TRBV12-4 | TGTGCCAGCAGCCGACGGGGAAGGACAGGGGGCGAAGGCTACACCTTC | CASSRRGRTGGEGYTF
16 | few | TRBJ1-3 | NA | TRBV14 | TGTGCCAGCAGCCAAGTTATGGTCAACTCTGGAAACACCATATATTTT | CASSQVMVNSGNTIYF
14 | many | TRBJ1-1 | TRBD1 | TRBV6-1 | TGTGCCAGCAGGAACAGGGGGCTGAACACTGAAGCTTTCTTT | CASRNRGLNTEAFF
15 | many | TRBJ2-7 | TRBD1 | TRBV2 | TGTGCCAGCAGTGAACTAGGGACAGGGATCTACGAGCAGTACTTC | CASSELGTGIYEQYF
15 | NA | TRBJ1-5 | TRBD1 | TRBV30 | TGTGCCTGGAGTAACGACAGGGGTGGGACCCCAGCCCAGCATTTT | CAWSNDRGGTPAQHF
16 | NA | TRBJ2-2 | NA | TRBV27 | TGTGCCAGCAGTCCTAGGGGGGCGGGGTCCACCGGGGAGCTGTTTTTT | CASSPRGAGSTGELFF
15 | NA | TRBJ1-1 | TRBD1 | TRBV5-1 | TGCGCCAGCAGCTTGGCCGGGACAGTCAGGACTGAAGCTTTCTTT | CASSLAGTVRTEAFF